A selection of T cell receptor beta chains follows, all from one sample in a study of cytomegalovirus exposure and HLA in healthy donors. The protocol was immunoSEQ multiplex PCR, while the TCRdb copy is restricted to in-frame clones and leaves out a portion. This repertoire includes around 190,000 clones. Material: PBMCs. The receptors come from a young woman in good health and CMV-seropositive. Both conserved end residues are part of each CDR3. A D gene is named only where the DNA matches it firmly.

J | D | V | CDR3 | DNA
TRBJ2-6 | - | TRBV6-4 | CASSDSDTSGANVLTF | TGTGCCAGCAGTGACTCCGACACCTCTGGGGCCAACGTCCTGACTTTC
TRBJ1-5 | - | TRBV10-2 | CASSDPLRGSHQPQHF | TGCGCCAGCAGTGATCCCCTAAGGGGTTCCCATCAGCCCCAGCATTTT
TRBJ2-7 | - | TRBV7-2 | CASSLVAYEQYF | TGTGCCAGCAGCTTAGTAGCGTACGAGCAGTACTTC
TRBJ1-1 | TRBD1 | TRBV29-1 | CSAWTGKNTEAFF | TGCAGCGCCTGGACAGGAAAGAACACTGAAGCTTTCTTT
TRBJ2-2 | - | TRBV30 | CAWTLLANGELFF | TGTGCCTGGACTTTACTAGCTAACGGGGAGCTGTTTTTT
TRBJ2-7 | TRBD1 | TRBV10-2 | CASTGTATAYEQYF | TGCGCCAGTACCGGGACAGCGACCGCCTACGAGCAGTACTTC
TRBJ2-3 | - | TRBV9 | CASSARTGTSTDTQYF | TGTGCCAGCAGCGCCAGAACCGGGACTAGCACAGATACGCAGTATTTT
TRBJ2-7 | - | TRBV10-3 | CAIREEGLYEQYF | TGTGCCATCAGGGAGGAGGGACTGTACGAGCAGTACTTC
TRBJ1-3 | - | TRBV5-8 | CASSSDSGNTIYF | TGTGCCAGCAGCTCTGACTCGGGAAACACCATATATTTT
TRBJ2-3 | - | TRBV30 | CAWSAPGADTQYF | TGTGCCTGGAGTGCACCCGGGGCAGATACGCAGTATTTT